A single sample gave rise to the 13 T cell receptor beta chains below, sequenced in a study of T cells in Graves' hyperthyroidism and ophthalmopathy. Template material for amplifying TCR beta CDR3 regions consisted of RNA transcripts. An initial round of RT-PCR targeting the TCR CDR3 relied on the HTBI primer set. MiXCR, applied by TCRdb to the multiplex PCR reads, yields one record per CDR3 protein. The sample consists of roughly 400,000 distinct CDR3 sequences, roughly an eighth of them appearing once. The source material was blood. The receptor source for this set is a man aged 45-60 years with Graves' ophthalmopathy.

This clonotype was found many times. This sequence joins TRBV28 and TRBJ2-1, with 13 bases identical to TRBD2. The CDR3 covers 17 residues. In germline, CDR1 is MDHEN, CDR2 SYDVKM. Germline trimming cut 4 bases from V and 9 bases from J; bases unmatched to any gene: 12. The DNA for the CDR3 is TGTGCCAGCAGTTCTTACCGAAGGGGACTAGCGGGGTTTGAGCAGTTCTTC. Protein product: CASSSYRRGLAGFEQFF.

This clonotype was recorded many times. J is TRBJ2-7 and V is TRBV2; maybe TRBD2 (5 bases). CDR1 and CDR2 from the germline V gene are SNHLY and FYNNEI. The ends were cut back, 4 bases at V and 2 bases at J, with 15 bases in the middle. The CDR3 loop spans 15 amino acids. CDR3 nucleotide sequence: TGTGCCAGCAGTGTCAGTGGGAGTAATGCCTACGAGCAGTACTTC. Its protein product is CASSVSGSNAYEQYF. Supplemented by reference TRBV2 and TRBJ2-7, the full variable domain reads EPEVTQTPSHQVTQMGQEVILRCVPISNHLYFYWYRQILGQKVEFLVSFYNNEISEKSEIFDDQFSVERPDGSNFTLKIRSTKLEDSAMYFCASSVSGSNAYEQYFGPGTRLTVT.

This clonotype was recorded at least ten times. V and J are TRBV18 and TRBJ2-7; 14 bases agree with TRBD2. This CDR3 comprises 15 residues. Germline assignment: CDR1 KGHSH and CDR2 LQKENI. Losses at the gene ends were 3 bases for V and 4 bases for J; bases not matched to a gene: 2. Here the CDR3 DNA reads TGTGCCAGCTCACCGACTAGCGGGAGGGAATACGAGCAGTACTTC. It yields the protein CASSPTSGREYEQYF.

There are many counts of this clonotype. The chain recombines TRBV7-9 with TRBJ2-7, with D possibly matching TRBD1 (5 bases). The length of the CDR3 is 14 residues. Germline V lookup: CDR1 SEHNR, CDR2 FQNEAQ (reference sequence). V lost 2 bases to trimming and J lost 5 bases, with 13 bases between them. CDR3 nucleotide sequence: TGTGCCAGCAGCTTAAAGGGGCTGCTAGACGAGCAGTACTTC. Protein product: CASSLKGLLDEQYF.

A few counts support this clonotype. This chain joins TRBV4-1 and TRBJ2-1; D gene ambiguous. Trimming left V 8 bases short and J 4 bases short, with 9 bases between. Germline V lookup: CDR1 MGHRA, CDR2 YSYEKL. CDR3 length: 12 residues. The CDR3 region has the DNA TGCGCCAGCGTTGACTCGTACAATGAGCAGTTCTTC. It encodes CASVDSYNEQFF.

The CDR3 spells CASSLGSAGGWNEQFF. The CDR3 nucleotides read TGTGCCAGCAGCTTAGGATCCGCGGGAGGGTGGAATGAGCAGTTCTTC. The rearrangement joins TRBV7-2 to TRBJ2-1; 9 bases map to TRBD2. From germline, CDR1 is SGHTA and CDR2 FQGNSA. The V and J ends lost 1 base and 7 bases, in that order; junction bases with no gene match: 8. The CDR3 totals 16 residues.

The chain uses TRBV7-9 and TRBJ2-7, with TRBD2 as a possible D gene (6 bases). This CDR3 spans 16 amino acids. V shed 5 bases and J shed 7 bases, with 24 bases lying between them. Germline CDR1 is SEHNR and CDR2 is FQNEAQ (reference sequence). The CDR3 sequence is CASSRYSGTRIVEQYF. CDR3 bases: TGTGCCAGCAGCCGATATTCCGGGACTCGTATCGTAGAGCAGTACTTC.

This chain uses TRBV5-1 with TRBJ1-1, with D maybe TRBD1 (6 bases). Germline CDR1 SGHRS, CDR2 YFSETQ. Trimming left V 6 bases short and J 5 bases short, with 17 bases between. The CDR3 length is 14 residues. CDR3 nucleotide sequence: TGCGCCAGCAACGGTCTAGGAGGGGGAACTGAAGCTTTCTTT. Its translation: CASNGLGGGTEAFF.

This clonotype was counted only a few times. The chain joins TRBV7-9 to TRBJ2-3; D is ambiguous. Germline CDR1 SEHNR, CDR2 FQNEAQ (reference sequence). V lost 6 bases, J lost 0 bases, and 10 bases lay in between. CDR3 length: 14 residues. The CDR3 loop is CASRQATSTDTQYF. CDR3 in DNA: TGTGCCAGCAGACAAGCTACTAGCACAGATACGCAGTATTTT. The entire variable domain, with the rest obtained from reference TRBV7-9 and TRBJ2-3, is as follows: DTGVSQNPRHKITKRGQNVTFRCDPISEHNRLYWYRQTLGQGPEFLTYFQNEAQLEKSRLLSDRFSAERPKGSFSTLEIQRTEQGDSAMYLCASRQATSTDTQYFGPGTRLTVL.

This clonotype was seen more than once but under ten times. The chain joins TRBV12-3 or TRBV12-4 to TRBJ2-1, with 8 bases fitting TRBD2. V lost 3 bases to trimming and J lost 5 bases; unmatched junction nucleotides: 9. This CDR3 contains 16 residues. This chain's CDR3 is CASSFPGLGRHNEQFF. CDR3 sequence (DNA): TGTGCCAGCAGTTTCCCGGGACTAGGGAGACACAATGAGCAGTTCTTC.

Notes on this clonotype: Being one base from a much bigger clone, this may be a read error. CDR3 coding DNA: TGTGCCGGCAGCGCGGGACAGGGTCTGGGAGATACGCAGTATTTT. Translating it yields CAGSAGQGLGDTQYF. The genes are TRBV11-1 and TRBJ2-3; 9 positions match TRBD1. The V gene's germline CDR1 is SGHAT and CDR2 FQDESV (reference sequence). The CDR3 is 15 residues long.

Only a few counts were recorded for this clonotype. J is TRBJ1-1 and V is TRBV20-1; D unclear. Per germline, CDR1 DFQATT and CDR2 SNEGSKA (reference sequence). The CDR3 runs to 12 residues. V lost 4 bases and J 11 bases, leaving 17 bases between the germline ends. CDR3 sequence reads: CSAMRRPGWAFF. The DNA of the CDR3 is TGCAGTGCTATGAGACGGCCTGGCTGGGCTTTCTTT.

The genes are TRBV29-1 and TRBJ2-1, with 12 bases lining up with TRBD2. CDR3 length: 16 residues. V shed 6 bases, J shed 5 bases, and the junction held 11 bases outside the gene matches. Per germline, CDR1 SQVTM and CDR2 ANQGSEA. This CDR3 is CSVVGTSGLTDNEQFF. CDR3 nucleotide sequence: TGCAGCGTCGTGGGGACTAGCGGGCTAACCGACAATGAGCAGTTCTTC.